This TCR beta chain was sequenced during a study of T cells in Graves' hyperthyroidism and ophthalmopathy. General study points: Most thyroid clonotypes with frequency above 0.001 were detected in blood.

The CDR3 contains 14 residues. Germline V CDR1 and CDR2: SNHLY, FYNNEI. V dropped 5 bases and J dropped 4 bases, with 15 bases sitting between them. Regions amplified from RNA transcripts were the TCR beta CDR3 regions. The TCR CDR3 was amplified in a first-round RT-PCR using the HTBI primer set. MiXCR, applied by TCRdb to the multiplex PCR reads, yields one record per CDR3 protein. The table includes around 270,000 distinct CDR3 sequences, around 20% detected once. This clonotype was counted at least ten times. The antigen is not known. The chain links TRBV2 to TRBJ2-7; weak D call: TRBD2 (6 bases). Sequencing input: blood. This clonotype was sampled from a man aged 45-60 years with Graves' ophthalmopathy. CDR3 loop: CASSNFGGAYEQYF. In nucleotides, the CDR3 is TGTGCCAGCAGTAATTTTGGAGGGGCATACGAGCAGTACTTC.